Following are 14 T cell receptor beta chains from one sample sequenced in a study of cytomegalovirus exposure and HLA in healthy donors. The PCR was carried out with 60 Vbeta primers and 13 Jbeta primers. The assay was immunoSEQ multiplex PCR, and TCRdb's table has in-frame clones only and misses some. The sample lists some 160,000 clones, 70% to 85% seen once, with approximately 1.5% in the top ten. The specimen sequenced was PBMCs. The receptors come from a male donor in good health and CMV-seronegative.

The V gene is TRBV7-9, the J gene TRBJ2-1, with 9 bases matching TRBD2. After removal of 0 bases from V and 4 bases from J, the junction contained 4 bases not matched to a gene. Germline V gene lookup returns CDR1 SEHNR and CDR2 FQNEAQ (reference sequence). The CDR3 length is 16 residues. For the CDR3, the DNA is TGTGCCAGCAGCTTAGCGGGGCTAGCGGGATACAATGAGCAGTTCTTC. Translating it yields CASSLAGLAGYNEQFF.

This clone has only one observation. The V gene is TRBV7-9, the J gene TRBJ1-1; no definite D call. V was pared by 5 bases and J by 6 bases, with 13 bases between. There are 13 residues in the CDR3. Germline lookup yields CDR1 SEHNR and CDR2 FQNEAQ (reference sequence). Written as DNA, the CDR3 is TGTGCCAGCAGCCCCCCCCCGCGGTCTGAAGCTTTCTTT. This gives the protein CASSPPPRSEAFF.

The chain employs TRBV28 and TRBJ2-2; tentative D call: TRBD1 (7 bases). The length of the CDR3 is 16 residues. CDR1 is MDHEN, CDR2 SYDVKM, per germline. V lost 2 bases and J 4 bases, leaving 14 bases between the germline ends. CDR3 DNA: TGTGCCAGCAGTTTAGGAGGGGGCGCGGGCACCGGGGAGCTGTTTTTT. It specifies CASSLGGGAGTGELFF.

The CDR3 DNA follows: TGTGCCAGCAGCTTGCTGGGACTAGCGGAAGAGACCCAGTACTTC. Translation gives CASSLLGLAEETQYF. The chain couples TRBV5-6 to TRBJ2-5, with 11 bases aligning to TRBD2. The V and J ends lost 1 base and 3 bases, in that order; junction bases with no gene match: 2. Per germline, CDR1 SGHDT and CDR2 YYEEEE. The CDR3 contains 15 residues.

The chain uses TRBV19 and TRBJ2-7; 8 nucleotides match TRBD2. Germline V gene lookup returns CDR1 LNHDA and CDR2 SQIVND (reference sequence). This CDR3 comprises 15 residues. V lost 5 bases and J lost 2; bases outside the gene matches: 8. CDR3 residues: CASSGRLAGTYEQYF. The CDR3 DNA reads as TGTGCCAGTAGTGGAAGGCTAGCGGGTACCTACGAGCAGTACTTC.

This CDR3 is CASSYGFAGSNYGYTF. CDR3 sequence (DNA): TGTGCCAGCAGTTATGGGTTTGCGGGGTCTAACTATGGCTACACCTTC. The chain combines TRBV6-5 with TRBJ1-2; D gene ambiguous. Germline V gene lookup returns CDR1 MNHEY and CDR2 SVGAGI. The CDR3 contains 16 residues. Trimming cost V 3 bases and J 0 bases, with 14 bases left between them.

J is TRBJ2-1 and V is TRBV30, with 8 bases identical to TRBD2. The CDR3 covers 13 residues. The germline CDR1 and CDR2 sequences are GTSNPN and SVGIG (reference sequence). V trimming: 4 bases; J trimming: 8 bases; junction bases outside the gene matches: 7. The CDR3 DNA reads TGTGCCTGGAACAGCGGGAGCATCTATGAGCAGTTCTTC. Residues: CAWNSGSIYEQFF.

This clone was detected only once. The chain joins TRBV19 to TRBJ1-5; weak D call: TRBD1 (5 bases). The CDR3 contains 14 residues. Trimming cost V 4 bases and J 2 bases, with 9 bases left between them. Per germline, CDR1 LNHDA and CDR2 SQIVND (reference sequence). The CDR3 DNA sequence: TGTGCCAGTAGTAGGCAGGGTCGCAATCAGCCCCAGCATTTT. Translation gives CASSRQGRNQPQHF.

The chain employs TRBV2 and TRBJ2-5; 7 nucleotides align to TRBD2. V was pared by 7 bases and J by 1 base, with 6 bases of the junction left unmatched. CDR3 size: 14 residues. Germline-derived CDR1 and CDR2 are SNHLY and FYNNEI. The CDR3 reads CASTRTSAQETQYF. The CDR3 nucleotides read TGTGCCAGCACTCGAACTAGCGCCCAAGAGACCCAGTACTTC.

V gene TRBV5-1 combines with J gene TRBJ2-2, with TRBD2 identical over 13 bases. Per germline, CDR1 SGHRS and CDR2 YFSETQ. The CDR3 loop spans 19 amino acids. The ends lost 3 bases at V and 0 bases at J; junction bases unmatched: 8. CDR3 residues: CASSSGLAGPTANTGELFF. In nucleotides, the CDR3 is TGCGCCAGCAGCTCGGGACTAGCGGGGCCTACCGCGAACACCGGGGAGCTGTTTTTT.

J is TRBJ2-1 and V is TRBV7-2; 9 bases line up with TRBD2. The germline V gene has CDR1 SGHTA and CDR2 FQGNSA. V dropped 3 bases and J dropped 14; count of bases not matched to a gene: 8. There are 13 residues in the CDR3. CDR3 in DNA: TGTGCCAGCAGCTTTGGGCGGGAGGGCCTTAAGTTCTTC. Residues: CASSFGREGLKFF.

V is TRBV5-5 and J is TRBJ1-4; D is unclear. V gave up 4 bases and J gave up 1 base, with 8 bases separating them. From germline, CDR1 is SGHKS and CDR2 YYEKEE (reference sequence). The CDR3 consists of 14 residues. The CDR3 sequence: CASSLRETNEKLFF. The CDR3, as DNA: TGTGCCAGCAGCCTCCGAGAAACTAATGAAAAACTGTTTTTT. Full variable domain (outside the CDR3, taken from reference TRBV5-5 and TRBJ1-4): DAGVTQSPTHLIKTRGQQVTLRCSPISGHKSVSWYQQVLGQGPQFIFQYYEKEERGRGNFPDRFSARQFPNYSSELNVNALLLGDSALYLCASSLRETNEKLFFGSGTQLSVL.

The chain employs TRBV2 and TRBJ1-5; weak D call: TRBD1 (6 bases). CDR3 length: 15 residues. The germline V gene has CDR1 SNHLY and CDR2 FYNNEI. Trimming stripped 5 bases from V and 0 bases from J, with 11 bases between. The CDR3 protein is CASSLDSNSNQPQHF. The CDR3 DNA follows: TGTGCCAGCAGTTTGGACAGCAATAGCAATCAGCCCCAGCATTTT.

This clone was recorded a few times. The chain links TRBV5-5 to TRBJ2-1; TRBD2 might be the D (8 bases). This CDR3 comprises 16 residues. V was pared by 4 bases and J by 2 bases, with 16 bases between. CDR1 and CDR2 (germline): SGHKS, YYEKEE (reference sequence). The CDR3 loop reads CASSLGQRGPYNEQFF. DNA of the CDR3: TGTGCCAGCAGCCTGGGACAGCGGGGGCCCTACAATGAGCAGTTCTTC.